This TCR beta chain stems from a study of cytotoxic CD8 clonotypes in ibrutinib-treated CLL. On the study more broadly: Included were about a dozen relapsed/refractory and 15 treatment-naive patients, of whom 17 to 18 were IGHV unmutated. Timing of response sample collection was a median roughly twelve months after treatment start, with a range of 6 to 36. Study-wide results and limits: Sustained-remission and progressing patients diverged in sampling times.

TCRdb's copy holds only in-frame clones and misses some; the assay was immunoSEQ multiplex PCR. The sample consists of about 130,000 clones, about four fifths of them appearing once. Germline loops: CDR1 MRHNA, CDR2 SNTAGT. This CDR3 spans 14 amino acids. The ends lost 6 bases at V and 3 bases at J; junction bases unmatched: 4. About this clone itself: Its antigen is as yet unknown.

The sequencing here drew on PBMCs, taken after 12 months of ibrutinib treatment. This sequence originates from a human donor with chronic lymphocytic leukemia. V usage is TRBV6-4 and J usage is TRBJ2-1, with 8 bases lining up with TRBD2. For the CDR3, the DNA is TGTGCCAGCAGCAGTAGCGGGGACTACAATGAGCAGTTCTTC. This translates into CASSSSGDYNEQFF.